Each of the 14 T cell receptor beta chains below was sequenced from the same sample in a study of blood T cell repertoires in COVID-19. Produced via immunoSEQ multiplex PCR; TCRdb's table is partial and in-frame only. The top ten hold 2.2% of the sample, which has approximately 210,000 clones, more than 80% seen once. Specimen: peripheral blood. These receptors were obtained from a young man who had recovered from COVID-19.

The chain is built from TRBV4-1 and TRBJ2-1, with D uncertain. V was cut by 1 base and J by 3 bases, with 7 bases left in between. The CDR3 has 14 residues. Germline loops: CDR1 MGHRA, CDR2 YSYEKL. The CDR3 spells CASSQGGDYNEQFF. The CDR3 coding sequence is TGCGCCAGCAGCCAAGGCGGAGACTACAATGAGCAGTTCTTC.

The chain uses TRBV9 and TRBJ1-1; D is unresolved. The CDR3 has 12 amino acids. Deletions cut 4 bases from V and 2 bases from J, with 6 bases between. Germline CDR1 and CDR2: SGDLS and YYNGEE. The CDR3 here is CASSQFNTEAFF. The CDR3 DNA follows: TGTGCCAGCAGCCAATTTAACACTGAAGCTTTCTTT.

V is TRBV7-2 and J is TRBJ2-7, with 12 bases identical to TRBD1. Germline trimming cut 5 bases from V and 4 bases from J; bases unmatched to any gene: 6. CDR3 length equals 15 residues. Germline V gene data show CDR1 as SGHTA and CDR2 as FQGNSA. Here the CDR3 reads CASSPGTGGLYEQYF. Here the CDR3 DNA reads TGTGCCAGCAGCCCAGGGACAGGGGGCTTGTACGAGCAGTACTTC.

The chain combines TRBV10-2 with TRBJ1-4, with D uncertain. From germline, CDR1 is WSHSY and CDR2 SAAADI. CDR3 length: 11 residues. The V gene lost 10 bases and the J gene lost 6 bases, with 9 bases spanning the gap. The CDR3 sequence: CATGAYEKLFF. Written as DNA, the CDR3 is TGCGCCACCGGTGCCTATGAAAAACTGTTTTTT.

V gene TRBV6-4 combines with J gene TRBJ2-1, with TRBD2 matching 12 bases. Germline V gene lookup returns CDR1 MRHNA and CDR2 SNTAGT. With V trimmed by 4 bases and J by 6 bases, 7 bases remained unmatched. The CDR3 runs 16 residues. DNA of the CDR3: TGTGCCAGCAGTGGGACTAGCGGGGCTGGCGGCAATGAGCAGTTCTTC. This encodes CASSGTSGAGGNEQFF.

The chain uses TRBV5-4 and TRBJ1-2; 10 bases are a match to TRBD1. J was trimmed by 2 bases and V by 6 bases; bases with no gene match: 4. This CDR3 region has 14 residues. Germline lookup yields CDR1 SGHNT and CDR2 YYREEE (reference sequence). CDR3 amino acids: CASTQGQGNYGYTF. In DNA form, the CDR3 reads TGTGCCAGCACCCAGGGACAGGGGAACTATGGCTACACCTTC.

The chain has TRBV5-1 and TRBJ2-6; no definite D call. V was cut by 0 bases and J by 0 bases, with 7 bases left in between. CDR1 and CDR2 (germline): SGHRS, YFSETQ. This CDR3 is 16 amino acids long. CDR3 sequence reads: CASSLDFNSGANVLTF. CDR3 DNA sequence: TGCGCCAGCAGCTTGGATTTCAACTCTGGGGCCAACGTCCTGACTTTC.

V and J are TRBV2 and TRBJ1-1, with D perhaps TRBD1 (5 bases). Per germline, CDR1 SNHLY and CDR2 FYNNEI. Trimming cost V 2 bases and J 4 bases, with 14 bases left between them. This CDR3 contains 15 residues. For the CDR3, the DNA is TGTGCCAGCAGTGAATTGGGGGGTTTCGTCACTGAAGCTTTCTTT. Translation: CASSELGGFVTEAFF.

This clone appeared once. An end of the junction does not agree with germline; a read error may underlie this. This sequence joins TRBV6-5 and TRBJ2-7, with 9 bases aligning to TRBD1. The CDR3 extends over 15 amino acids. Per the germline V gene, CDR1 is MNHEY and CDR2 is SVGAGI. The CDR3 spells CASSYQGQGTKNLDF. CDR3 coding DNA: TGTGCCAGCAGTTACCAGGGACAGGGAACTAAAAACCTGGACTTC.

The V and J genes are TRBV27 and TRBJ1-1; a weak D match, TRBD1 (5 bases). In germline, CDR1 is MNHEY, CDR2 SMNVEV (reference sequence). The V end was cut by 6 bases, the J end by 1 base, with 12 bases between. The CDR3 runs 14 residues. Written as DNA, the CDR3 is TGTGCCAGCAGCCCGACAGCTTCGAACACTGAAGCTTTCTTT. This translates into CASSPTASNTEAFF.

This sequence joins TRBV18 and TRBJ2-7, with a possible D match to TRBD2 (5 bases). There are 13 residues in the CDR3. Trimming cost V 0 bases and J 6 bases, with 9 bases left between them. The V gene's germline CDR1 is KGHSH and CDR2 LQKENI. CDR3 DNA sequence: TGTGCCAGCTCACCACCCAACGGACTCGAGCAGTACTTC. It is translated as CASSPPNGLEQYF.

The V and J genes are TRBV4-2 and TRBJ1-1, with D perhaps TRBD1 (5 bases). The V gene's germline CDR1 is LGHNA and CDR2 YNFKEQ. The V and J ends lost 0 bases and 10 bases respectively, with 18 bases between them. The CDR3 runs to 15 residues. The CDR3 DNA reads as TGTGCCAGCAGCCAAGATACCGGGGGACTATGGGGAGCTTTCTTT. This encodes CASSQDTGGLWGAFF.

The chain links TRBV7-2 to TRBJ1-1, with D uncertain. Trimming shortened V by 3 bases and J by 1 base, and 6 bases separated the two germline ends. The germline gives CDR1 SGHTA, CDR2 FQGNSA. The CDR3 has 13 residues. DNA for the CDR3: TGTGCCAGCAGCTTTAGTCAGAACACTGAAGCTTTCTTT. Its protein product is CASSFSQNTEAFF.

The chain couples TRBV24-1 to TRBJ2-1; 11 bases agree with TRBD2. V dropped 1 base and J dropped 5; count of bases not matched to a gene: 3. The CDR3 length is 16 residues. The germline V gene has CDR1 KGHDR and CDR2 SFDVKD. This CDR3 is CATSDLGTSGDNEQFF. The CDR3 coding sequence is TGTGCCACCAGTGATTTAGGGACTAGCGGCGACAATGAGCAGTTCTTC.